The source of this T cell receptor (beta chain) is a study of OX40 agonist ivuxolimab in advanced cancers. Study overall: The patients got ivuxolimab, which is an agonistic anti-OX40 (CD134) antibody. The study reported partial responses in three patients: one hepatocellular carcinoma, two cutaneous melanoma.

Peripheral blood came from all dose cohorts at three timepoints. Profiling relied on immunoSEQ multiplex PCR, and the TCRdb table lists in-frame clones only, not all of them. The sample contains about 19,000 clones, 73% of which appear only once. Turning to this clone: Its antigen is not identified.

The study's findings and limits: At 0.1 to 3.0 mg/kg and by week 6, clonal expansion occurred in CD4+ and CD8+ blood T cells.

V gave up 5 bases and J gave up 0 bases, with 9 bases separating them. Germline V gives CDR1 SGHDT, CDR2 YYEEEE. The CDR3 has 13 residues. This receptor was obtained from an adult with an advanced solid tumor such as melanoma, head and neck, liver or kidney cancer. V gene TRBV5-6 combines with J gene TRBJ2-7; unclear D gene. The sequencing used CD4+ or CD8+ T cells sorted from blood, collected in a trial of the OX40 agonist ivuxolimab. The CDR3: CASRSVSSYEQYF. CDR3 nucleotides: TGTGCCAGCAGGTCGGTTAGCTCCTACGAGCAGTACTTC. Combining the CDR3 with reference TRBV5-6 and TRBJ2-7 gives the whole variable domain DAGVTQSPTHLIKTRGQQVTLRCSPKSGHDTVSWYQQALGQGPQFIFQYYEEEERQRGNFPDRFSGHQFPNYSSELNVNALLLGDSALYLCASRSVSSYEQYFGPGTRLTVT.